One and the same sample provided the 25 T cell receptor beta chains below, sequenced in a study of blood T cells in healthy people across ages. With a J-beta primer mix and a sample-barcoded 5' primer, a second PCR ran about 7 to 12 cycles. TCRdb redid the calling of the 5' RACE reads with MiXCR, one entry per CDR3 protein. The repertoire holds some 1.7 million distinct CDR3 sequences, about 30% seen once, with roughly 8% in the top ten. The sequencing input was blood. The receptors derive from a woman aged 25 to 39 in good health.

Turning to this clonotype: One base away lies a much larger clone, so this may be a sequencing read error. The chain uses TRBV4-3 and TRBJ2-5, with D possibly being TRBD1 or TRBD2 (5 bases each). The germline gives CDR1 LGHNA, CDR2 YSLEER. This CDR3 region has 16 residues. CDR3 in DNA: TGCGCCAGCAGCCAAGACGGCGTTGGGCAGGGAGAGGCCCAGTACTTC. Amino acid sequence: CASSQDGVGQGEAQYF.

J is TRBJ2-4 and V is TRBV6-6, with a weak D call TRBD2 (5 bases). TRBJ2-7 explains the end of the DNA better; the J call may be wrong. The CDR3 runs 14 residues. Looked up from germline, CDR1 is MNHNY and CDR2 is SVGAGI (reference sequence). The CDR3 DNA reads TGTGCCAGCAGTTACGGCACTAGTCGCCGCGAGCAGTACTTC. It specifies CASSYGTSRREQYF.

This clonotype was counted between two and nine times. This chain links TRBV5-1 with TRBJ1-1; 8 positions match TRBD1. The V gene's germline CDR1 is SGHRS and CDR2 YFSETQ. With 3 bases clipped from V and 6 bases from J, the junction kept 10 bases outside the gene matches. The CDR3 has 15 residues. The CDR3 reads CASSSPGQASPEAFF. The CDR3 DNA sequence: TGCGCCAGCAGCTCGCCGGGACAGGCGAGCCCTGAAGCTTTCTTT.

This clonotype was counted ten times or more. V gene TRBV20-1 combines with J gene TRBJ1-2; D ambiguous. The V end was cut by 6 bases, the J end by 5 bases, with 13 bases between. The CDR3 is made up of 12 amino acids. Germline V gives CDR1 DFQATT, CDR2 SNEGSKA (reference sequence). This CDR3 reads CSAPHSSYGYTF. The CDR3 DNA follows: TGCAGTGCCCCCCACTCGAGTTATGGCTACACCTTC.

This clonotype was picked up a small number of times. V and J are TRBV7-2 and TRBJ1-2, with TRBD1 matching 8 bases. The V gene's germline CDR1 is SGHTA and CDR2 FQGNSA. The trim removed 5 bases at V and 4 bases at J, leaving 6 bases unmatched. The CDR3 runs to 14 residues. CDR3 sequence: CASSARTGTYGYTF. The CDR3 DNA reads TGTGCCAGCAGCGCGCGGACAGGGACCTATGGCTACACCTTC.

The gene calls are TRBV20-1 and TRBJ1-1, with no clear D. The CDR3 is 12 residues long. The ends were cut back, 6 bases at V and 11 bases at J, with 19 bases in the middle. Germline V gene sequence: CDR1 DFQATT, CDR2 SNEGSKA (reference sequence). CDR3 residues: CSATQRPVGAFF. The CDR3 nucleotides are TGCAGTGCAACTCAAAGACCCGTCGGGGCTTTCTTT.

This clonotype was picked up a small number of times. The chain carries TRBV4-1 and TRBJ1-1, with D maybe TRBD1 (5 bases). The CDR3 runs 18 residues. CDR1 is MGHRA, CDR2 YSYEKL, per germline. Trimming shortened V by 3 bases and J by 0 bases, and 20 bases separated the two germline ends. CDR3 DNA: TGCGCCAGCAGCCAGCAGTCCCTAGGGGTGCGGATGAACACTGAAGCTTTCTTT. It codes for CASSQQSLGVRMNTEAFF.

CDR3 in amino acids: CASSQVQNQETQYF. The DNA of the CDR3 is TGCGCCAGCAGCCAAGTACAGAACCAAGAGACCCAGTACTTC. The chain is built from TRBV4-3 and TRBJ2-5; no reliable D call. The CDR3 is 14 amino acids. The V gene lost 1 base and the J gene lost 0 bases, with 6 bases spanning the gap. Per the germline V gene, CDR1 is LGHNA and CDR2 is YSLEER.

Many counts were recorded for this clonotype. The chain links TRBV27 to TRBJ2-1; 8 positions agree with TRBD2. V lost 2 bases and J lost 7; bases outside the gene matches: 4. Germline CDR1 and CDR2: MNHEY and SMNVEV (reference sequence). This CDR3 is 14 amino acids long. Written as DNA, the CDR3 is TGTGCCAGCAGTTTAGGAGAGCGGGGGAATGAGCAGTTCTTC. Protein product: CASSLGERGNEQFF.

With respect to this clonotype: A much larger clone is a single base away; this may be a read error. The rearrangement links TRBV7-9 to TRBJ2-5; TRBD2 aligns across 8 bases. CDR3 length: 14 residues. V was clipped by 4 bases and J by 11 bases; unmatched bases: 12. Germline V gene lookup returns CDR1 SEHNR and CDR2 FQNEAQ (reference sequence). This CDR3 is CASSWVTSAYVQYF. The DNA for the CDR3 is TGTGCCAGCAGCTGGGTGACTAGCGCGTACGTGCAGTACTTC.

This clonotype showed up many times. The CDR3 DNA reads as TGCGCCAGCAGCGTCGGGGACTACTCATCCTACGAGCAGTACTTC. Amino acids: CASSVGDYSSYEQYF. The chain recombines TRBV5-1 with TRBJ2-7, with 7 bases matching TRBD2. The germline CDR1 and CDR2 sequences are SGHRS and YFSETQ. The ends lost 4 bases at V and 1 base at J; junction bases unmatched: 8. The CDR3 runs to 15 residues.

This clonotype has a handful of counts. This rearrangement joins TRBV5-1 to TRBJ2-5; either TRBD1 or TRBD2 may supply D (5 bases each). CDR1 is SGHRS and CDR2 is YFSETQ in the germline V gene. V was cut by 0 bases and J by 5 bases, with 14 bases left in between. The CDR3 extends over 15 amino acids. The DNA for the CDR3 is TGCGCCAGCAGCTTGGATGGGGGAGTTTGGGAGACCCAGTACTTC. Translated: CASSLDGGVWETQYF.

Notes on this clonotype: Since a much larger clone is just one base distant, this may be a read error. The J gene is TRBJ2-5, the V gene TRBV29-1; tentatively, D is TRBD1 or TRBD2 (6 bases each). Germline CDR1 is SQVTM and CDR2 is ANQGSEA. This CDR3 contains 14 residues. The V gene lost 7 bases and the J gene lost 9 bases, with 24 bases spanning the gap. The CDR3 protein is CSAEFPGHWEAQYF. The CDR3 nucleotides are TGCAGCGCCGAATTTCCGGGACACTGGGAGGCCCAGTACTTC. The variable domain in full, with the rest retrieved from reference TRBV29-1 and TRBJ2-5, is SAVISQKPSRDICQRGTSLTIQCQVDSQVTMMFWYRQQPGQSLTLIATANQGSEATYESGFVIDKFPISRPNLTFSTLTVSNMSPEDSSIYLCSAEFPGHWEAQYFGPGTRLLVL.

The V call is TRBV29-1, the J call TRBJ1-4; D remains unclear. Per the germline V gene, CDR1 is SQVTM and CDR2 is ANQGSEA. This CDR3 is 13 amino acids long. The V end lost 7 bases, the J end lost 8 bases, and 17 bases lay between the germline ends. CDR3 bases: TGCAGCGCCTCGGACTTAACTCGAGAAAAACTGTTTTTT. This translates into CSASDLTREKLFF.

V gene TRBV7-2 combines with J gene TRBJ1-5, with TRBD1 matching 7 bases. The CDR3 length is 14 residues. V was clipped by 5 bases and J by 7 bases; unmatched bases: 8. In germline, CDR1 is SGHTA, CDR2 FQGNSA. CDR3 nucleotide sequence: TGTGCCAGCAGCCGACAGGGAGAGGTGCAGCCCCAGCATTTT. Translation: CASSRQGEVQPQHF.

This clonotype has ten or more counts. This rearrangement joins TRBV7-2 to TRBJ2-6; D gene unclear. The V end lost 5 bases, the J end lost 0 bases, and 8 bases lay between the germline ends. CDR1 is SGHTA, CDR2 FQGNSA, per germline. The CDR3 is 15 residues long. The chain's CDR3 is CASSLQISGANVLTF. CDR3 in DNA: TGTGCCAGCAGCCTTCAGATCTCTGGGGCCAACGTCCTGACTTTC.

This chain uses TRBV28 with TRBJ2-7, with D hard to call. Trimming stripped 6 bases from V and 0 bases from J, with 15 bases between. CDR3 length: 15 residues. Per germline, CDR1 MDHEN and CDR2 SYDVKM. CDR3 DNA: TGTGCCAGCAGGGAGTTCGTACTTAGCTCCTACGAGCAGTACTTC. This sequence encodes CASREFVLSSYEQYF.

The table lists this clonotype with many counts. The chain employs TRBV9 and TRBJ2-1; 7 positions agree with TRBD2. This CDR3 is 12 amino acids long. Germline CDR1 SGDLS, CDR2 YYNGEE. Trimming removed 5 bases from V and 9 bases from J; junction bases left unmatched: 5. CDR3 in DNA: TGTGCCAGCAGGGGAGGGGTTGGTGAGCAGTTCTTC. Encoded protein: CASRGGVGEQFF.

This clonotype was observed at least ten times. The genes are TRBV27 and TRBJ2-2; the D is unclear. This CDR3 comprises 13 residues. CDR1 is MNHEY, CDR2 SMNVEV, per germline (reference sequence). The V gene lost 5 bases and the J gene lost 7 bases, with 11 bases spanning the gap. The CDR3 sequence: CASSPYLIGELFF. In nucleotides, the CDR3 is TGTGCCAGCAGTCCCTACCTCATCGGGGAGCTGTTTTTT.

The rearrangement uses TRBV7-2 and TRBJ2-1; tentatively, D is TRBD2 (6 bases). CDR3 length equals 15 residues. Germline V gene data show CDR1 as SGHTA and CDR2 as FQGNSA. Trimming took 3 bases from V and 10 from J, leaving 19 bases between them. The CDR3 loop is CASSFRDFPSYEQFF. The CDR3 DNA is TGTGCCAGCAGCTTCCGGGACTTTCCTTCCTACGAGCAGTTCTTC. Full variable domain (rest looked up from reference TRBV7-2 and TRBJ2-1): GAGVSQSPSNKVTEKGKDVELRCDPISGHTALYWYRQSLGQGLEFLIYFQGNSAPDKSGLPSDRFSAERTGGSVSTLTIQRTQQEDSAVYLCASSFRDFPSYEQFFGPGTRLTVL.

There are a few counts of this clonotype. The CDR3 DNA is TGTGCCAGCAGGTCGGCTAGCGGGGGGGGGGATACGCAGTATTTT. The encoded protein is CASRSASGGGDTQYF. The J gene is TRBJ2-3, the V gene TRBV12-3 or TRBV12-4; 12 bases match TRBD2. The CDR3 consists of 15 residues. Trimming at V came to 6 bases and at J to 6 bases, leaving 7 bases not matched to a gene.

The table lists this clonotype with a few counts. The rearrangement links TRBV7-2 to TRBJ2-3, with D hard to call. The CDR3 length is 14 residues. Trimming stripped 0 bases from V and 5 bases from J, with 9 bases between. Per germline, CDR1 SGHTA and CDR2 FQGNSA. CDR3 in amino acids: CASSLARLGDTQYF. DNA for the CDR3: TGTGCCAGCAGCTTAGCCCGCTTGGGAGATACGCAGTATTTT.

This clonotype was observed many times. The chain combines TRBV20-1 with TRBJ2-7, with a tentative D call TRBD1 (6 bases). CDR3 length: 15 residues. Germline V gene sequence: CDR1 DFQATT, CDR2 SNEGSKA (reference sequence). CDR3 region: CATYPDTGTLYEQYF. CDR3 in DNA: TGCGCGACCTACCCGGATACAGGGACGCTTTACGAGCAGTACTTC.

This clonotype was picked up many times. The V gene is TRBV20-1, the J gene TRBJ2-1, with 9 nucleotides matching TRBD2. This CDR3 contains 14 residues. The V and J ends lost 6 bases and 3 bases, in that order; junction bases with no gene match: 6. CDR1 is DFQATT, CDR2 SNEGSKA, per germline (reference sequence). DNA for the CDR3: TGCAGTGCCCCGCTACTAGCGGGCTACAATGAGCAGTTCTTC. Translated: CSAPLLAGYNEQFF.

In DNA, the CDR3 is TGTGCCAGCAGCCGGCTTGTAGACCAGCCCCAGCATTTT. It encodes CASSRLVDQPQHF. The V and J genes are TRBV12-3 or TRBV12-4 and TRBJ1-5; no firm D call. Trimming took off 6 bases at V and 7 bases at J, with 13 bases between the two ends. There are 13 residues in the CDR3.